These T cell receptor beta chains were read from a single sample in a study of CD8 T cells in Susac syndrome. TCRdb reanalysed the immunoSEQ multiplex PCR reads using MiXCR and keeps one entry per CDR3 protein. The repertoire has 150,000 to 200,000 distinct CDR3 sequences, over 85% of them found once; the top ten carry 0.085% to 0.11%. Specimen: CD4+ T cells from PBMCs. The receptor source for this set is a human donor in good health. The CDR3 runs from the conserved cysteine through the conserved F or W. A D gene is named only where the DNA matches it firmly. The listing skips clone size in some rows; elsewhere it reads once, few, many or a size class.

clone_size j_call v_call d_call cdr3_nt cdr3_aa
- TRBJ1-2 TRBV30 TRBD1 TGTGCCTGGAGTGCCACAGGGGACCATGGCTACACCTTC CAWSATGDHGYTF
- TRBJ2-5 TRBV20-1 - TGCAGTGCCCCCGGACAGAACCAAGAGACCCAGTACTTC CSAPGQNQETQYF
- TRBJ2-5 TRBV28 - TGTGCCATCCAGGGTCAAGAGACCCAGTACTTC CAIQGQETQYF
once TRBJ2-7 TRBV3-1 - TGTGCCAGCAGCCGGAGTAGCCCAGGAGGCGGATACGAGCAGTACTTC CASSRSSPGGGYEQYF
- TRBJ2-1 TRBV29-1 TRBD2 TGCAGCGCTGGGACTATATACAATGAGCAGTTCTTC CSAGTIYNEQFF
- TRBJ1-2 TRBV12-3/TRBV12-4 - TGTGCCAGCAGTAACGACGGAAGCTATGGCTACACCTTC CASSNDGSYGYTF
- TRBJ2-2 TRBV30 - TGTGCCTGGAGTGTCGTCCCAGGACAGGAGCTGTTTTTT CAWSVVPGQELFF
- TRBJ2-1 TRBV9 - TGTGCCAGCAGCGTAGCGTTAAGCTCCTACAATGAGCAGTTCTTC CASSVALSSYNEQFF
- TRBJ2-1 TRBV14 - TGTGCCAGCAGCCAAGAGGCCCGGAATGAGCAGTTCTTC CASSQEARNEQFF
- TRBJ2-2 TRBV7-8 TRBD2 TGTGCCAGCAGCTTAAACGCGGGAGGGAGGAACACCGGGGAGCTGTTTTTT CASSLNAGGRNTGELFF
- TRBJ1-1 TRBV14 - TGTGCCAGCAGTATTTCCCTGAACACTGAAGCTTTCTTT CASSISLNTEAFF
- TRBJ2-1 TRBV5-6 - TGTGCCAGCACGGGACTCATGTACAATGAGCAGTTCTTC CASTGLMYNEQFF
- TRBJ2-1 TRBV27 TRBD2 TGTGCCAGCCGTCGACTAGCGGACAACTACAATGAGCAGTTCTTC CASRRLADNYNEQFF
- TRBJ1-2 TRBV7-2 - TGTGCCAGCAGCTTAGTCCGTACTTCAGGCTATGGCTACACCTTC CASSLVRTSGYGYTF
- TRBJ1-2 TRBV6-6 - TGTGCCAGCAGTTACGGGGAGGGTGGAGGCTACACCTTC CASSYGEGGGYTF
few TRBJ2-1 TRBV7-2 TRBD2 TGTGCCAGCAGCTTTCAAGCGGGAGGGCCCCCCTACAATGAGCAGTTCTTC CASSFQAGGPPYNEQFF
- TRBJ2-5 TRBV12-3/TRBV12-4 TRBD2 TGTGCCAGCAGTTTTTATACTAGCGGGAGTGAGACCCAGTACTTC CASSFYTSGSETQYF
once TRBJ2-1 TRBV29-1 - TGCAGCGTTTCTCCAGGGGACACCTACAATGAGCAGTTCTTC CSVSPGDTYNEQFF
- TRBJ1-5 TRBV7-2 - TGTGCCAGCAGCTTCAGGGATGGCAATCAGCCCCAGCATTTT CASSFRDGNQPQHF
- TRBJ1-2 TRBV5-6 - TGTGCCAGCAGCTTTCTGAGAGGGAAGGATGGCTACACCTTC CASSFLRGKDGYTF
once TRBJ2-7 TRBV7-9 - TGTGCCAGCAGCTTTGAGTACGAGCAGTACTTC CASSFEYEQYF
once TRBJ2-1 TRBV9 - TGTGCCAGCAGCGTAGCGGGACGGGACCACAATGAGCAGTTCTTC CASSVAGRDHNEQFF
once TRBJ1-5 TRBV30 TRBD1 TGTGCCTGGACCCCCGGGACAGGGGGACATCAGCCCCAGCATTTT CAWTPGTGGHQPQHF